This T cell receptor (beta chain) was profiled in a study of monozygotic twins with inflammatory bowel disease. Study findings and constraints: On the inverse Simpson index, IBD patients scored lower for TCRbeta diversity than healthy co-twins.

TCRdb re-called the 5' RACE reads and gives one entry per CDR3 protein, without DNA. Its clone listing holds about 160,000 distinct CDR3 sequences. Notes on this clonotype: What it recognizes is unknown.

The CDR3 covers 16 residues. Germline V gives CDR1 SGHTA, CDR2 FQGNSA. J is TRBJ1-5 and V is TRBV7-2. This clonotype was sampled from a human donor with ulcerative colitis or Crohn's disease, or a healthy co-twin of an affected twin (not recorded which). The sequenced sample was blood. The CDR3 sequence is CASSPRRGDSNQPQHF.